These T cell receptor beta chains were read from a single sample in a study of Tregs in tolerant kidney transplant recipients. TCRdb's copy holds only in-frame clones and misses some; the assay was immunoSEQ multiplex PCR. The sample lists fewer than 100,000 clones; approximately 94% were seen once. This sample comprised CD4+ T cells from blood, obtained before the transplant. Receptor source: a human donor who received a combined kidney and bone marrow transplant. Each CDR3 is given with its conserved first and last residue. The order of the fields is J gene, D gene, clone size, V gene, CDR3 DNA, CDR3 protein. A D gene is named only where the DNA matches it firmly. Size tells how often a clone was seen (once, few, many) or the class of an expanded clone, and some rows leave it out.

j_call: TRBJ1-1; d_call: .; clone_size: .; v_call: TRBV2; cdr3_nt: TGTGCCAGCGGACGACAGATGAACACTGAAGCTTTCTTT; cdr3_aa: CASGRQMNTEAFF
j_call: TRBJ2-7; d_call: TRBD2; clone_size: .; v_call: TRBV7-2; cdr3_nt: TGTGCCAGCAGCTTTGGGACTAGCGGCTCCTACGAGCAGTACTTC; cdr3_aa: CASSFGTSGSYEQYF
j_call: TRBJ1-1; d_call: TRBD1; clone_size: .; v_call: TRBV5-1; cdr3_nt: TGCGCCAGCAACGACAGGGGCGCCCCTGAAGCTTTCTTT; cdr3_aa: CASNDRGAPEAFF
j_call: TRBJ1-2; d_call: TRBD1; clone_size: .; v_call: TRBV19; cdr3_nt: TGTGCCAGTAGTACTTCGGACAGGCCCGGCTATGGCTACACCTTC; cdr3_aa: CASSTSDRPGYGYTF
j_call: TRBJ2-6; d_call: .; clone_size: .; v_call: TRBV19; cdr3_nt: TGTGCCAGTAGTTACCCGTGGGCAGGGGGGCCCTCTGGGGCCAACGTCCTGACTTTC; cdr3_aa: CASSYPWAGGPSGANVLTF
j_call: TRBJ2-4; d_call: TRBD2; clone_size: .; v_call: TRBV19; cdr3_nt: TGTGCCAGTAGTATACGACAGTCGGGGGGCAAAAACATTCAGTACTTC; cdr3_aa: CASSIRQSGGKNIQYF
j_call: TRBJ2-1; d_call: TRBD2; clone_size: .; v_call: TRBV30; cdr3_nt: TGTGCCTGGAGCGGAGAGCGGGGGGCATCCTACAATGAGCAGTTCTTC; cdr3_aa: CAWSGERGASYNEQFF
j_call: TRBJ1-6; d_call: .; clone_size: .; v_call: TRBV14; cdr3_nt: TGTGCCAGCAGCCAATCGGCAGGGTACACTTCACCCCTCCACTTT; cdr3_aa: CASSQSAGYTSPLHF
j_call: TRBJ1-1; d_call: .; clone_size: .; v_call: TRBV27; cdr3_nt: .; cdr3_aa: CASSSSTRETEAFF
j_call: TRBJ2-5; d_call: TRBD2; clone_size: once; v_call: TRBV7-3; cdr3_nt: TGTGCCAGCAGACCCGGACTAGCGGGAAGGAATGACCAGTACTTC; cdr3_aa: CASRPGLAGRNDQYF
j_call: TRBJ1-2; d_call: TRBD1; clone_size: .; v_call: TRBV18; cdr3_nt: TGTGCCAGCTCACCTGGGACAGTGGATTACTACACCTTC; cdr3_aa: CASSPGTVDYYTF
j_call: TRBJ2-2; d_call: TRBD2; clone_size: .; v_call: TRBV5-4; cdr3_nt: TGTGCCAGCAGCACCGGGACTAGCCGGATTTTCGGGGAGCTGTTTTTT; cdr3_aa: CASSTGTSRIFGELFF
j_call: TRBJ1-4; d_call: .; clone_size: .; v_call: TRBV14; cdr3_nt: TGTGCCAGCAGCCAAGTCAGGGATCGACTGTTTTTT; cdr3_aa: CASSQVRDRLFF
j_call: TRBJ2-7; d_call: TRBD2; clone_size: .; v_call: TRBV27; cdr3_nt: TGTGCCAGCAGAAGACTAGCGGGAAGCTCCTACGAGCAGTACTTC; cdr3_aa: CASRRLAGSSYEQYF
j_call: TRBJ1-4; d_call: .; clone_size: .; v_call: TRBV11-2; cdr3_nt: TGTGCCAGCAGCCTCAGTCAGGGAGAAAAACTGTTTTTT; cdr3_aa: CASSLSQGEKLFF
j_call: TRBJ2-5; d_call: TRBD2; clone_size: .; v_call: TRBV7-6; cdr3_nt: TGTGCCAGCAGCTTGGGACTAGCGGGAGTGGGCGAGACCCAGTACTTC; cdr3_aa: CASSLGLAGVGETQYF
j_call: TRBJ1-2; d_call: .; clone_size: .; v_call: TRBV5-4; cdr3_nt: TGTGCCAGCAGCTTGGAACGAGGGTATGGCTACACCTTC; cdr3_aa: CASSLERGYGYTF
j_call: TRBJ2-6; d_call: .; clone_size: .; v_call: TRBV5-6; cdr3_nt: TGTGCCAGCAGCCAATACAGCAGCTCTGGGGCCAACGTCCTGACTTTC; cdr3_aa: CASSQYSSSGANVLTF
j_call: TRBJ2-7; d_call: TRBD2; clone_size: .; v_call: TRBV10-3; cdr3_nt: TGTGCCATCAGTGAGTCGATTAGCGGGAACTACGAGCAGTACTTC; cdr3_aa: CAISESISGNYEQYF